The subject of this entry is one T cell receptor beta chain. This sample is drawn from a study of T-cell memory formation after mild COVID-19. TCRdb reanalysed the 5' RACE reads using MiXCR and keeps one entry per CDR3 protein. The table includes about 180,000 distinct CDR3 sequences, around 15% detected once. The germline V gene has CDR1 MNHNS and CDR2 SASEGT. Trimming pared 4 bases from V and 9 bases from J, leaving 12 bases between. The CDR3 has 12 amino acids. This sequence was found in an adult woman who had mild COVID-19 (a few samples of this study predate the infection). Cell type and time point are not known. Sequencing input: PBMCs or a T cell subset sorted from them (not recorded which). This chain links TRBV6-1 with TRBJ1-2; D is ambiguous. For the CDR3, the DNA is TGTGCCAGCAGTGGGGTGACGGGGAGCTACACCTTC. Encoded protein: CASSGVTGSYTF.